The 9 T cell receptor beta chains presented below share a single source sample, sequenced in a study of CXCR3-negative and CXCR3-positive naive CD8 T cells. The study made its TRB cDNA libraries by 5' RACE, adding UMI labels. With the 5' RACE reads reprocessed, TCRdb shows one record per CDR3 protein and no DNA. This table holds roughly 89,000 distinct CDR3 sequences. The source material was naive CXCR3- CD8+ T cells from blood. Subset indicated: CD45RO-CCR7+CD27+CD95- naive CD8+ T cells lacking CXCR3 (TNR3-). The receptors derive from a human donor in good health. Some clones in this sample may be carry-over from other donors' samples.

The chain couples TRBV7-3 to TRBJ2-5; without DNA, the TCRdb call of TRBD1 cannot be checked. CDR1 is SGHTA, CDR2 FQGTGA, per germline. The length of the CDR3 is 14 residues. CDR3: CASSSGTGGETQYF.

V usage is TRBV7-9 and J usage is TRBJ2-1; the D call of TRBD2 rests on TCRdb alone, since no DNA is present to check it. The CDR3 runs to 18 residues. Germline-derived CDR1 and CDR2 are SEHNR and FQNEAQ (reference sequence). The CDR3 is CASSLGVTKAGSYNEQFF.

The chain links TRBV3-1 to TRBJ2-3; no DNA is available, so the TRBD2 call from TCRdb remains unchecked. The V gene's germline CDR1 is LGHDT and CDR2 YNNKEL (reference sequence). This CDR3 region has 17 residues. The CDR3 here is CASSQDVAGGRTDTQYF.

This sequence joins TRBV9 and TRBJ1-2; TCRdb reports TRBD1, a call that lacks DNA to check it against. The germline gives CDR1 SGDLS, CDR2 YYNGEE. The CDR3 has 14 residues. The CDR3 region is CASSPQGMNYGYTF.

The J gene is TRBJ2-7, the V gene TRBV28. Germline CDR1 MDHEN, CDR2 SYDVKM. There are 14 residues in the CDR3. The CDR3 spells CASSSELLSYEQYF.

The chain recombines TRBV12-3 or TRBV12-4 with TRBJ2-7. The CDR3 is 12 amino acids. The CDR3 here is CASRLGIYEQYF.

The V and J genes are TRBV6-2 or TRBV6-3 and TRBJ2-3; the D gene TCRdb calls, TRBD1, cannot be checked with no DNA. CDR1 is MNHEY and CDR2 is SVGEGT in the germline V gene. The length of the CDR3 is 15 residues. The CDR3 sequence: CASSYGTVPVNTQYF.

The V and J genes are TRBV29-1 and TRBJ1-1; TCRdb indicates TRBD1, and absent DNA this call remains unverified. This CDR3 has 12 residues. CDR1 and CDR2 from the germline V gene are SQVTM and ANQGSEA. The CDR3 spells CSVRPMNTEAFF.

This chain uses TRBV2 with TRBJ2-3. The CDR3 spans 15 residues. CDR1 SNHLY and CDR2 FYNNEI come from the germline V gene. CDR3 sequence reads: CASSEGATVEDTQYF. Filled out from reference TRBV2 and TRBJ2-3, the complete variable domain reads EPEVTQTPSHQVTQMGQEVILRCVPISNHLYFYWYRQILGQKVEFLVSFYNNEISEKSEIFDDQFSVERPDGSNFTLKIRSTKLEDSAMYFCASSEGATVEDTQYFGPGTRLTVL.